Below are 14 T cell receptor beta chains sequenced from a single sample in a study of T-cell reconstitution after alpha-beta-depleted transplantation in children. TCRbeta library preparation incorporated unique molecular identifiers. TCRdb reanalysed the PCR reads using MiXCR and keeps one entry per CDR3 protein. The sample consists of approximately 6,000 distinct CDR3 sequences, less than 20% of them appearing once. Sequenced material: PBMCs, mostly from graft donor cells, taken 180 days after TCRalphabeta/CD19-depleted stem cell transplant. These receptors were collected from a patient between 2 and 9 years old who had a stem cell transplant for inherited bone marrow failure, so the T cells may come from the graft donor.

This clonotype was seen many times. V gene TRBV19 combines with J gene TRBJ2-1; 11 nucleotides agree with TRBD2. Looked up from germline, CDR1 is LNHDA and CDR2 is SQIVND (reference sequence). The CDR3 covers 16 residues. The trim removed 3 bases at V and 7 bases at J, leaving 8 bases unmatched. The CDR3 sequence: CASSIELAGGRNEQFF. The CDR3 DNA is TGTGCCAGTAGTATCGAGCTAGCGGGAGGCCGGAATGAGCAGTTCTTC.

This clonotype was observed at least ten times. The CDR3 DNA reads as TGCGCCAGCAGCGCGAGGGGACTAGCGGAAGAGACCCAGTACTTC. Encoded protein: CASSARGLAEETQYF. The rearrangement joins TRBV4-3 to TRBJ2-5; 11 nucleotides agree with TRBD2. Germline loops: CDR1 LGHNA, CDR2 YSLEER. V was clipped by 5 bases and J by 3 bases; unmatched bases: 5. This CDR3 is 15 amino acids long.

This clonotype has at least ten counts. The chain joins TRBV7-9 to TRBJ2-1; 7 positions match TRBD2. The germline CDR1 and CDR2 sequences are SEHNR and FQNEAQ (reference sequence). There are 16 residues in the CDR3. Trimming removed 4 bases from V and 6 bases from J; junction bases left unmatched: 12. The CDR3 region has the DNA TGTGCCAGCAGCTCGAGACTAGCCCTCCCCTTCAATGAGCAGTTCTTC. Protein: CASSSRLALPFNEQFF. Using reference TRBV7-9 and TRBJ2-1 for the parts outside the CDR3, the full variable domain is DTGVSQNPRHKITKRGQNVTFRCDPISEHNRLYWYRQTLGQGPEFLTYFQNEAQLEKSRLLSDRFSAERPKGSFSTLEIQRTEQGDSAMYLCASSSRLALPFNEQFFGPGTRLTVL.

The J gene is TRBJ1-4, the V gene TRBV30, with D unclear. Germline V gene data show CDR1 as GTSNPN and CDR2 as SVGIG (reference sequence). The CDR3 runs to 13 residues. V was trimmed by 0 bases and J by 8 bases, leaving 10 bases between them. This CDR3 reads CAWSVSGREKLFF. The CDR3 DNA reads TGTGCCTGGAGTGTCTCAGGTAGAGAAAAACTGTTTTTT.

This clonotype was observed at least ten times. V gene TRBV12-3 or TRBV12-4 combines with J gene TRBJ1-2; a possible D gene is TRBD1 (6 bases). The CDR3 is made up of 15 amino acids. The ends were cut back, 7 bases at V and 3 bases at J, with 18 bases in the middle. The CDR3 is CASTLWGARDYGYTF. The CDR3, as DNA: TGTGCCAGCACCCTCTGGGGGGCGCGGGACTATGGCTACACCTTC.

The table lists this clonotype with many counts. This rearrangement joins TRBV20-1 to TRBJ2-3; D is uncertain. This CDR3 has 13 residues. The V end was cut by 3 bases, the J end by 6 bases, with 13 bases between. Germline V lookup: CDR1 DFQATT, CDR2 SNEGSKA (reference sequence). CDR3 in amino acids: CSASERVSDTQYF. Here the CDR3 DNA reads TGCAGTGCTAGCGAGAGAGTCTCTGATACGCAGTATTTT.

The sample holds many counts of this clonotype. The chain is built from TRBV4-2 and TRBJ2-5; the D is unclear. Germline V lookup: CDR1 LGHNA, CDR2 YNFKEQ. With 2 bases removed from V and 1 base from J, the gap between germline ends came to 5 bases. CDR3 length: 13 amino acids. The CDR3: CASSQWSQETQYF. The CDR3 DNA is TGTGCCAGCAGCCAATGGAGCCAAGAGACCCAGTACTTC.

The table lists this clonotype with many counts. This sequence joins TRBV20-1 and TRBJ1-1; 7 bases fit TRBD1. Losses at the gene ends were 0 bases for V and 7 bases for J; bases not matched to a gene: 5. This CDR3 is 13 amino acids long. Germline V gene sequence: CDR1 DFQATT, CDR2 SNEGSKA (reference sequence). DNA of the CDR3: TGCAGTGCTAGAGATAGGGGGCGACTTGAAGCTTTCTTT. Translating it yields CSARDRGRLEAFF.

This clonotype came up many times. A junction end diverges from the germline sequence, so it may reflect a read error. The gene calls are TRBV5-8 and TRBJ2-1; D perhaps matches TRBD2 (5 bases). The length of the CDR3 is 16 residues. Looked up from germline, CDR1 is SGHTS and CDR2 is YDEGEE. The chain's CDR3 is CASRLARLIRGNEQFF. The CDR3 DNA sequence: TGTGCCAGCAGATTGGCCCGTCTAATACGGGGCAATGAGCAGTTCTTC.

This clonotype was counted many times. V usage is TRBV19 and J usage is TRBJ2-7; a weak D match, TRBD2 (5 bases). Germline CDR1 LNHDA, CDR2 SQIVND (reference sequence). V was trimmed by 6 bases and J by 0 bases, leaving 15 bases between them. The CDR3 consists of 15 residues. Here the CDR3 reads CASSTRRTLSYEQYF. In DNA, the CDR3 is TGTGCCAGTAGCACCCGACGGACTCTCTCCTACGAGCAGTACTTC.

The table lists this clonotype with many counts. The rearrangement joins TRBV10-3 to TRBJ2-7; a possible D gene is TRBD1 (5 bases). Germline V CDR1 and CDR2: ENHRY, SYGVKD. This CDR3 region has 12 residues. Trimming removed 3 bases from V and 3 bases from J, with 6 bases in between. The CDR3: CAISDQGYEQYF. The CDR3 DNA sequence: TGTGCCATCAGTGATCAGGGCTACGAGCAGTACTTC.

This clonotype was counted many times. The rearrangement links TRBV15 to TRBJ1-4; D gene uncertain. V lost 0 bases to trimming and J lost 8 bases, with 7 bases between them. The CDR3 sequence is 13 residues long. CDR1 LNHNV and CDR2 YYDKDF come from the germline V gene (reference sequence). The CDR3 region has the DNA TGTGCCACCAGCAGAGACCTCGGCGAAAAACTGTTTTTT. It specifies CATSRDLGEKLFF.

This clonotype was found many times. V is TRBV5-1 and J is TRBJ2-7; 8 bases align to TRBD2. Germline V gives CDR1 SGHRS, CDR2 YFSETQ. The ends lost 3 bases at V and 4 bases at J; junction bases unmatched: 3. This CDR3 comprises 13 residues. CDR3 sequence: CASSWSGSYEQYF. As DNA, the CDR3 is TGCGCCAGCAGCTGGAGCGGGAGTTACGAGCAGTACTTC.

This clonotype was counted many times. The rearrangement uses TRBV5-1 and TRBJ1-1; TRBD1 agrees at 9 bases. There are 15 residues in the CDR3. Germline V gene data show CDR1 as SGHRS and CDR2 as YFSETQ. With V trimmed by 0 bases and J by 3 bases, 3 bases remained unmatched. CDR3 loop: CASSLGGTGHTEAFF. CDR3 coding DNA: TGCGCCAGCAGCTTGGGCGGGACAGGGCACACTGAAGCTTTCTTT.